A single T cell receptor beta chain is shown here with its context. The data stem from a study of T cells in Graves' hyperthyroidism and ophthalmopathy. RNA transcripts gave rise to amplified TCR beta CDR3 regions. The TCR CDR3 first-round RT-PCR relied on the HTBI primer set. One entry per CDR3 protein results from TCRdb running MiXCR on the multiplex PCR reads. The sample holds around 520,000 distinct CDR3 sequences, roughly a quarter seen once. The junction had 6 bases not matched to a gene; V was cut back by 7 bases and J by 2 bases. This CDR3 has 14 residues. The V gene's germline CDR1 is SNHLY and CDR2 FYNNEI.

The sample was blood. This rearrangement joins TRBV2 to TRBJ2-7; TRBD1 matches at 9 bases. This TCR came from a woman in her twenties or thirties with Graves' ophthalmopathy. CDR3 sequence (DNA): TGTGCCAGCACTCGACAGGGGGAGGCCTACGAGCAGTACTTC. Protein sequence: CASTRQGEAYEQYF.